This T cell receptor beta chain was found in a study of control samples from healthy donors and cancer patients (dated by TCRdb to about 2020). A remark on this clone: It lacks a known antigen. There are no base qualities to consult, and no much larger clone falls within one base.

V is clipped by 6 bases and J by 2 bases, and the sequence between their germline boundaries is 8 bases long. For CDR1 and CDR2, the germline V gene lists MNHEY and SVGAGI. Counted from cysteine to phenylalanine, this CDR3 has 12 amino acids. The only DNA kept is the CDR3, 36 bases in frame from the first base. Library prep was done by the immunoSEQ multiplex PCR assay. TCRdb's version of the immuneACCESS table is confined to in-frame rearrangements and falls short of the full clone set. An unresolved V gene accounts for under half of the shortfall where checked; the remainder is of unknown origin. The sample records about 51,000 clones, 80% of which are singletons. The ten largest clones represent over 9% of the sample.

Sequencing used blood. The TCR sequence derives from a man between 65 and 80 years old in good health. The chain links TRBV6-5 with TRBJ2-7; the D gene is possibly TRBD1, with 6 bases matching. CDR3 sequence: CASRDSPYEQYF. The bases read TGTGCCAGCAGGGACAGTCCCTACGAGCAGTACTTC.